Only a few counts were recorded for the clone carrying this TCR beta chain. CDR3 length equals 14 residues. The V gene's germline CDR1 is MDHEN and CDR2 SYDVKM. Trimming took 5 bases from V and 7 from J, leaving 18 bases between them. One entry per CDR3 protein results from TCRdb running MiXCR on the reads. Among a few hundred thousand distinct CDR3 sequences listed, over 15% were seen once. This entry belongs to a study of T cell repertoires in cytomegalovirus infection. About the research overall: Public TCR beta signatures indicated both CMV infection and matching HLA type.

The chain joins TRBV28 to TRBJ2-7; TRBD1 might be the D (6 bases). The receptor's source is a human donor in good health (CMV status not recorded). Some clones in this sample may be carry-over from other donors' samples. Sequencing used CD8+ T cells from PBMCs. The CDR3 DNA reads TGTGCCAGCAGTGACTACGTGGGGGCGTGGGAGCAGTACTTC. This encodes CASSDYVGAWEQYF.